These 29 T cell receptor beta chains were all obtained from the same sample, sequenced in a study of blood T cell repertoires in COVID-19. Profiled with immunoSEQ multiplex PCR; TCRdb holds only in-frame clones, not every one. The data show 200,000 to 250,000 clones, almost 90% seen once. Sequences were obtained from PBMCs or T cells enriched from blood (not recorded which). The source is a woman aged 50 to 65 with acute COVID-19.

This clone occurred a few times. The J gene is TRBJ2-1, the V gene TRBV1; the table's D call TRBD2 went unverified against the DNA. TRBV1 is a known pseudogene. The CDR3 sequence is 11 residues long. The CDR3 here is CTSNFSGEQFF. In DNA form, the CDR3 reads TGCACCAGCAACTTTAGCGGGGAGCAGTTCTTC.

The V gene is TRBV28, the J gene TRBJ2-1, with 8 nucleotides matching TRBD1. Germline trimming cut 4 bases from V and 5 bases from J; bases unmatched to any gene: 4. The germline V gene encodes CDR1 MDHEN and CDR2 SYDVKM. CDR3 length equals 14 residues. This CDR3 reads CASSSGQADNEQFF. DNA for the CDR3: TGTGCCAGCAGTTCGGGACAGGCAGACAATGAGCAGTTCTTC.

The chain combines TRBV11-2 with TRBJ2-3; D unresolved. The CDR3 loop spans 12 amino acids. The V end was cut by 5 bases, the J end by 7 bases, with 10 bases between. The germline V gene encodes CDR1 SGHAT and CDR2 FQNNGV. The CDR3 nucleotides read TGTGCCAGCAGCACCCAGTTGAATACGCAGTATTTT. Amino acid sequence: CASSTQLNTQYF.

This chain connects TRBV6-5 to TRBJ2-4, with D tentatively TRBD2 (5 bases). CDR1 and CDR2 from the germline V gene are MNHEY and SVGAGI. The V gene lost 10 bases and the J gene lost 12 bases, with 16 bases spanning the gap. CDR3 size: 11 residues. The CDR3 loop reads CATTLLGGQYF. CDR3 in DNA: TGTGCCACCACACTCCTCGGAGGTCAGTACTTC.

Concerning this clone: Other DNA sequences in this specimen translate into the identical CDR3. The V and J genes are TRBV15 and TRBJ1-3; D gene uncertain. V dropped 1 base and J dropped 2 bases, with 9 bases sitting between them. Germline loops: CDR1 LNHNV, CDR2 YYDKDF (reference sequence). This CDR3 has 15 amino acids. The CDR3 DNA sequence: TGTGCCACCAGCAGAGTCGGAGGAGCTGGAAACACCATATATTTT. This gives the protein CATSRVGGAGNTIYF.

The gene calls are TRBV2 and TRBJ2-3, with D unclear. The CDR3 length is 12 residues. CDR1 and CDR2 (germline): SNHLY, FYNNEI. V was trimmed by 5 bases and J by 0 bases, leaving 3 bases between them. CDR3 sequence reads: CASSTSTDTQYF. The CDR3 region has the DNA TGTGCCAGCAGTACTAGCACAGATACGCAGTATTTT.

This clone has just one count. This chain joins TRBV4-2 and TRBJ1-3; the match to TRBD1 covers 9 bases. Per the germline V gene, CDR1 is LGHNA and CDR2 is YNFKEQ. This CDR3 region has 15 residues. The ends lost 4 bases at V and 4 bases at J; junction bases unmatched: 5. The CDR3 spells CASSRETGGGNTIYF. The CDR3 nucleotides read TGTGCCAGCAGCCGAGAGACAGGGGGAGGAAACACCATATATTTT.

The chain recombines TRBV28 with TRBJ1-2, with D maybe TRBD1 (6 bases). CDR3 length: 15 amino acids. The germline V and J ends were trimmed by 7 bases and 2 bases, with 17 bases remaining between them. CDR1 and CDR2 from the germline V gene are MDHEN and SYDVKM. Written as DNA, the CDR3 is TGTGCCAGCACCCTAGGGGGGGAGGGAAACTATGGCTACACCTTC. Residues: CASTLGGEGNYGYTF.

The chain employs TRBV15 and TRBJ1-1, with D possibly TRBD1 on 5 matching bases. This CDR3 has 13 amino acids. Trimming removed 4 bases from V and 6 bases from J, with 12 bases in between. Germline V gene data show CDR1 as LNHNV and CDR2 as YYDKDF (reference sequence). The CDR3 coding sequence is TGTGCCACCAGCACGAAAGGGGTCCCTGAAGCTTTCTTT. Its translation is CATSTKGVPEAFF.

This rearrangement joins TRBV29-1 to TRBJ1-2; possible D gene TRBD1, 6 bases. In germline, CDR1 is SQVTM, CDR2 ANQGSEA. This CDR3 is 14 amino acids long. The V end lost 6 bases, the J end lost 5 bases, and 19 bases lay between the germline ends. CDR3 amino acids: CSVFDGQTGYGYTF. CDR3 nucleotides: TGCAGCGTCTTTGATGGACAGACCGGGTATGGCTACACCTTC.

V gene TRBV28 combines with J gene TRBJ1-3; 7 bases agree with TRBD1. V shed 4 bases and J 3 bases; nucleotides not matched to a gene: 9. CDR3 length: 16 amino acids. Germline V lookup: CDR1 MDHEN, CDR2 SYDVKM. Here the CDR3 reads CASSSRTGAIGNTIYF. CDR3 DNA sequence: TGTGCCAGCAGTTCCCGGACAGGAGCGATTGGAAACACCATATATTTT. Filled out from reference TRBV28 and TRBJ1-3, the complete variable domain reads DVKVTQSSRYLVKRTGEKVFLECVQDMDHENMFWYRQDPGLGLRLIYFSYDVKMKEKGDIPEGYSVSREKKERFSLILESASTNQTSMYLCASSSRTGAIGNTIYFGEGSWLTVV.

The chain has TRBV7-6 and TRBJ2-1; perhaps TRBD2 as D (6 bases). This CDR3 has 14 residues. The germline V gene has CDR1 SGHVS and CDR2 FNYEAQ. V was cut by 1 base and J by 9 bases, with 13 bases left in between. CDR3 region: CASSLVFRGTEQFF. The CDR3 coding sequence is TGTGCCAGCAGCTTAGTCTTTCGCGGGACTGAGCAGTTCTTC. The complete variable domain, with remaining parts taken from reference TRBV7-6 and TRBJ2-1, reads GAGVSQSPRYKVTKRGQDVALRCDPISGHVSLYWYRQALGQGPEFLTYFNYEAQQDKSGLPNDRFSAERPEGSISTLTIQRTEQRDSAMYRCASSLVFRGTEQFFGPGTRLTVL.

The chain has TRBV11-2 and TRBJ2-7; maybe TRBD2 (5 bases). V was cut by 5 bases and J by 5 bases, with 13 bases left in between. Looked up from germline, CDR1 is SGHAT and CDR2 is FQNNGV. The CDR3 loop spans 13 amino acids. The CDR3 DNA is TGTGCCAGCAGCCCGGACTTGACGGACGAGCAGTACTTC. This sequence encodes CASSPDLTDEQYF.

For this clone: Other DNA variants within this sample encode the same CDR3. This chain joins TRBV3-1 (or the pseudogene TRBV3-2) and TRBJ2-7; 10 positions match TRBD2. The CDR3 extends over 13 amino acids. After removal of 6 bases from V and 3 bases from J, the junction contained 2 bases not matched to a gene. Germline CDR1 LGHDT, CDR2 YNNKEL (reference sequence). Here the CDR3 DNA reads TGTGCCAGCAGTCGGACTAGCGGCTACGAGCAGTACTTC. Translating gives CASSRTSGYEQYF.

J is TRBJ1-5 and V is TRBV27, with 7 bases fitting TRBD1. The CDR3 consists of 15 residues. Trimming cost V 6 bases and J 2 bases; bases outside gene matches: 7. From germline, CDR1 is MNHEY and CDR2 SMNVEV (reference sequence). Written as DNA, the CDR3 is TGTGCCAGCAGACCAGACAGGGACGGCAATCAGCCCCAGCATTTT. Encoded protein: CASRPDRDGNQPQHF.

This clone appeared a single time. The genes are TRBV24-1 and TRBJ2-1, with 7 bases that match TRBD1. V was pared by 3 bases and J by 6 bases, with 7 bases of the junction left unmatched. CDR1 is KGHDR, CDR2 SFDVKD, per germline. The CDR3 extends over 15 amino acids. Here the CDR3 DNA reads TGTGCCACCAGTGATCCTTCGACAGGGCGCAATGAGCAGTTCTTC. It translates to CATSDPSTGRNEQFF.

This chain links TRBV28 with TRBJ1-2; 9 bases are a match to TRBD1. Trimming took 7 bases from V and 2 from J; bases not matched to a gene: 11. This CDR3 is 16 amino acids long. Per the germline V gene, CDR1 is MDHEN and CDR2 is SYDVKM. The CDR3 loop reads CASKSRPGQGNYGYTF. For the CDR3, the DNA is TGTGCCAGCAAGAGTCGTCCGGGACAGGGAAACTATGGCTACACCTTC.

J is TRBJ2-6 and V is TRBV19, with D perhaps TRBD2 (5 bases). Germline CDR1 is LNHDA and CDR2 is SQIVND (reference sequence). V lost 3 bases to trimming and J lost 2 bases, with 14 bases between them. This CDR3 spans 17 amino acids. The CDR3 region has the DNA TGTGCCAGTAGTATCCCGCACGCGGGTACTGGGGCCAACGTCCTGACTTTC. This gives the protein CASSIPHAGTGANVLTF.

This clone was seen only once. The chain couples TRBV5-1 to TRBJ1-4; D unresolved. The CDR3 totals 14 residues. Trimming removed 1 base from V and 8 bases from J, with 12 bases in between. The germline V gene encodes CDR1 SGHRS and CDR2 YFSETQ. The CDR3 loop is CASSLYGVDEKLFF. CDR3 bases: TGCGCCAGCAGCTTGTACGGGGTTGACGAAAAACTGTTTTTT. The complete variable domain, with remaining parts taken from reference TRBV5-1 and TRBJ1-4, reads KAGVTQTPRYLIKTRGQQVTLSCSPISGHRSVSWYQQTPGQGLQFLFEYFSETQRNKGNFPGRFSGRQFSNSRSEMNVSTLELGDSALYLCASSLYGVDEKLFFGSGTQLSVL.

The chain has TRBV18 and TRBJ2-2; 14 bases are shared with TRBD2. Germline CDR1 KGHSH, CDR2 LQKENI. This CDR3 spans 16 amino acids. V lost 2 bases, J lost 4 bases, and 0 bases stayed unmatched. CDR3 DNA sequence: TGTGCCAGCTCACCAGGACTAGCGGGAGGCACCGGGGAGCTGTTTTTT. It encodes CASSPGLAGGTGELFF.

In DNA, the CDR3 is TGTGCCAGCAGTACCGGGACTAGCGGGAGTGTAGATACGCAGTATTTT. Translated, it gives CASSTGTSGSVDTQYF. The chain joins TRBV2 to TRBJ2-3, with 14 bases aligning to TRBD2. This CDR3 has 16 residues. Per the germline V gene, CDR1 is SNHLY and CDR2 is FYNNEI. The V and J ends lost 5 bases and 5 bases, in that order; junction bases with no gene match: 6.

The chain couples TRBV28 to TRBJ1-2, with 7 bases that match TRBD1. CDR3 size: 15 residues. Germline V gene data show CDR1 as MDHEN and CDR2 as SYDVKM. Losses at the gene ends were 1 base for V and 8 bases for J; bases not matched to a gene: 10. CDR3 DNA: TGTGCCAGCAGTTTATTGAGACAGGGCCAACGGGGCTACACCTTC. It encodes CASSLLRQGQRGYTF.

The V call is TRBV9, the J call TRBJ1-1, with 8 nucleotides matching TRBD1. Unmatched junction bases numbered 4, after V lost 4 bases and J lost 5 bases. This CDR3 region has 13 residues. Germline-derived CDR1 and CDR2 are SGDLS and YYNGEE. This chain's CDR3 is CASSQRQGTEAFF. The CDR3 DNA sequence: TGTGCCAGCAGCCAACGACAGGGGACTGAAGCTTTCTTT.

CDR3 DNA sequence: TGTGCCAGCAGGCAGGGCTACGAGCAGTACTTC. Residues: CASRQGYEQYF. V is TRBV12-3 or TRBV12-4 and J is TRBJ2-7, with D maybe TRBD1 (5 bases). Trimming took off 6 bases at V and 3 bases at J, with 6 bases between the two ends. The CDR3 spans 11 residues.

This chain uses TRBV28 with TRBJ1-5; 9 nucleotides agree with TRBD1. Germline CDR1 MDHEN, CDR2 SYDVKM. With V trimmed by 5 bases and J by 7 bases, 6 bases remained unmatched. CDR3 length equals 14 residues. CDR3 amino acids: CASSEDRGGQPQHF. CDR3 nucleotide sequence: TGTGCCAGCAGTGAGGACAGGGGAGGACAGCCCCAGCATTTT.

The V gene is TRBV20-1, the J gene TRBJ2-7; 12 bases align to TRBD2. The CDR3 spans 14 residues. The germline CDR1 and CDR2 sequences are DFQATT and SNEGSKA (reference sequence). After removal of 3 bases from V and 6 bases from J, the junction contained 6 bases not matched to a gene. The DNA of the CDR3 is TGCAGTGCTAGTAAGACTAGCGGGAGATCCGAGCAGTACTTC. Translation: CSASKTSGRSEQYF.

This chain links TRBV5-1 with TRBJ2-3; TRBD2 agrees at 8 bases. Losses at the gene ends were 4 bases for V and 3 bases for J; bases not matched to a gene: 1. This CDR3 is built from 13 residues. In germline, CDR1 is SGHRS, CDR2 YFSETQ. As DNA, the CDR3 is TGCGCCAGCAGCGCGGGAGGAACAGATACGCAGTATTTT. Protein product: CASSAGGTDTQYF.

Only one count was recorded for this clone. The chain couples TRBV29-1 to TRBJ1-1, with 7 bases matching TRBD1. The CDR3 sequence is 13 residues long. CDR1 and CDR2 (germline): SQVTM, ANQGSEA. V was clipped by 6 bases and J by 5 bases; unmatched bases: 9. The CDR3 spells CSVGNTGVTEAFF. In nucleotides, the CDR3 is TGCAGCGTGGGTAATACAGGGGTGACTGAAGCTTTCTTT. Based on the CDR3 plus reference TRBV29-1 and TRBJ1-1, the full variable domain is SAVISQKPSRDICQRGTSLTIQCQVDSQVTMMFWYRQQPGQSLTLIATANQGSEATYESGFVIDKFPISRPNLTFSTLTVSNMSPEDSSIYLCSVGNTGVTEAFFGQGTRLTVV.

As for this clone: The sample has other DNA sequences that encode this CDR3 too. The V and J genes are TRBV30 and TRBJ2-7; D uncertain. V was clipped by 0 bases and J by 4 bases, with 4 bases between them. This CDR3 is 11 amino acids long. Germline loops: CDR1 GTSNPN, CDR2 SVGIG (reference sequence). DNA of the CDR3: TGTGCCTGGAGTGTCTTGTACGAGCAGTACTTC. As protein: CAWSVLYEQYF. The entire variable domain, with the rest obtained from reference TRBV30 and TRBJ2-7, is as follows: SQTIHQWPATLVQPVGSPLSLECTVEGTSNPNLYWYRQAAGRGLQLLFYSVGIGQISSEVPQNLSASRPQDRQFILSSKKLLLSDSGFYLCAWSVLYEQYFGPGTRLTVT.